This T cell receptor beta chain was sequenced for a study of tumor-infiltrating lymphocytes in localized non-small cell lung cancer. Profiled with immunoSEQ multiplex PCR; TCRdb holds only in-frame clones, not every one. The sample carries thousands of clones, roughly two fifths recorded once. The CDR3 is made up of 11 amino acids. Germline V gene sequence: CDR1 SNHLY, CDR2 FYNNEI. Trimming removed 8 bases at V and 5 bases at J, with 9 bases between. This clone is labeled medium-sized. Input material: uninvolved lung tissue not adjacent to the tumor. This receptor was taken from a human donor with non-small cell lung cancer. The rearrangement joins TRBV2 to TRBJ2-5; the D gene is possibly TRBD1 (5 bases). CDR3 coding DNA: TGTGCCAGCCAGGGTTGGGAGACCCAGTACTTC. Amino acid sequence: CASQGWETQYF.